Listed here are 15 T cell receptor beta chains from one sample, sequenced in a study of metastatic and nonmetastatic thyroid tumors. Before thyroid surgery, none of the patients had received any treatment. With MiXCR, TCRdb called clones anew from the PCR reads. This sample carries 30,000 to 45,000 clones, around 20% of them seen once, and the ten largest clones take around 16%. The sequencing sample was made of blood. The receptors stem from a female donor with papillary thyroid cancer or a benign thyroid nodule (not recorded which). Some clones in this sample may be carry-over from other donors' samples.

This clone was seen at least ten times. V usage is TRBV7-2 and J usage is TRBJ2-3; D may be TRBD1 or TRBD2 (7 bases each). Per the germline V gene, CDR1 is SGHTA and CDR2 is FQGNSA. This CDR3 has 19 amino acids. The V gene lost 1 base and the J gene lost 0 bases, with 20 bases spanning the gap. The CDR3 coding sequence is TGTGCCAGCAGCTTAGGGCGCAGGGGGGGAGCGGTCAGCACAGATACGCAGTATTTT. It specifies CASSLGRRGGAVSTDTQYF.

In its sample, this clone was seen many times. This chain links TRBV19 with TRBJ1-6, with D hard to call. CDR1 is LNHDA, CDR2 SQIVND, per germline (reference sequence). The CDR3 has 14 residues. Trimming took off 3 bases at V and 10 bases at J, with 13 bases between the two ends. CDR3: CASSMEWRKSPLHF. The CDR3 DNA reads TGTGCCAGTAGTATGGAGTGGAGGAAGTCACCCCTCCACTTT.

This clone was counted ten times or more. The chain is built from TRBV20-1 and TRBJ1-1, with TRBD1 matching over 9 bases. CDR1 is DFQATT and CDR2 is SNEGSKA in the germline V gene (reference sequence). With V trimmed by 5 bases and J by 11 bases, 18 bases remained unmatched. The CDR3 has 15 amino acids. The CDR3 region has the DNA TGCAGTGCTGAATCCTGGGCCCGGGACAGGGAAATGGCTTTCTTT. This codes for CSAESWARDREMAFF.

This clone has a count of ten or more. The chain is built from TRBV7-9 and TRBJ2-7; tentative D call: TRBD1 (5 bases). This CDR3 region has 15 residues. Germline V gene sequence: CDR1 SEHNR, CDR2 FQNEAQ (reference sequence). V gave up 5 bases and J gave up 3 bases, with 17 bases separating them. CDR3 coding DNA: TGTGCCAGCAGCGCCAGGGCCAGCGTTAGCTACGAGCAGTACTTC. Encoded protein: CASSARASVSYEQYF.

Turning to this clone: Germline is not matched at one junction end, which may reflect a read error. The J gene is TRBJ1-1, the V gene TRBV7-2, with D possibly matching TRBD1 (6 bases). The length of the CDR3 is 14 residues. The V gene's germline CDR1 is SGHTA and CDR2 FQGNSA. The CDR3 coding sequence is TGTGCCAGCAGCGCGTCCAGGGGCAGCTCTGAAGCTCTCTTT. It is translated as CASSASRGSSEALF.

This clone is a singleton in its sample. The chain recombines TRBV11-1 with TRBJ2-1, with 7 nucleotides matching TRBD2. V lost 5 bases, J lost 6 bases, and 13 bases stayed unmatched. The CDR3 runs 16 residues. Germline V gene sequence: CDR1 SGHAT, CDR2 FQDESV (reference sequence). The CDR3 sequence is CASSPRWRELANEQFF. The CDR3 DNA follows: TGTGCCAGCAGCCCCCGATGGCGGGAGTTAGCCAATGAGCAGTTCTTC.

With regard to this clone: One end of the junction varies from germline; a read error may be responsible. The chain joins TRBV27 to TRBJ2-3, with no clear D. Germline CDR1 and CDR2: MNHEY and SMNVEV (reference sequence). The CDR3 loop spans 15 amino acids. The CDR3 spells CASTTERGNVGTQYF. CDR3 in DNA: TGTGCAAGCACCACGGAGCGAGGCAACGTTGGTACGCAGTATTTT.

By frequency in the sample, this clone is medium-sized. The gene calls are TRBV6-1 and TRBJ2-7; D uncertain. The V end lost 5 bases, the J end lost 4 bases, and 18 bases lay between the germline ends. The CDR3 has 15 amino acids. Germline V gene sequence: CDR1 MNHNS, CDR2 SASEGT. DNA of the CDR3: TGTGCCAGCAGTCGAACCGGCTCCTGGGGATACGAGCAGTACTTC. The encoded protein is CASSRTGSWGYEQYF.

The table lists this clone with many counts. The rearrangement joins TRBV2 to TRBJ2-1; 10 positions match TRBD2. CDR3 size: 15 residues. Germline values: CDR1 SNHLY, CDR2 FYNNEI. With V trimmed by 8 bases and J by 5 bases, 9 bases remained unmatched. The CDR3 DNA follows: TGTGCCAGCCTTGGGGGGCTAGCGGGGGACAATGAGCAGTTCTTC. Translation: CASLGGLAGDNEQFF.

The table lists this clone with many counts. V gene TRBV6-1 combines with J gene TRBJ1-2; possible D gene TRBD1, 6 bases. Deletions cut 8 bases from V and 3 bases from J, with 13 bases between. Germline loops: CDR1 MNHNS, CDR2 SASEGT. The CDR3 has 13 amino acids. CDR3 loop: CASQKQGDYGYTF. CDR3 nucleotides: TGTGCCAGCCAAAAACAGGGTGACTATGGCTACACCTTC.

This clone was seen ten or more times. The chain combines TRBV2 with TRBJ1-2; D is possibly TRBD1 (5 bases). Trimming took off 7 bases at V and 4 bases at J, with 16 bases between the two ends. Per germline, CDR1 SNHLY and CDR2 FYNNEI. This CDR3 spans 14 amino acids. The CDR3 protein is CASKPGVNSYGYTF. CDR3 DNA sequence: TGTGCCAGCAAACCGGGGGTAAATTCCTATGGCTACACCTTC. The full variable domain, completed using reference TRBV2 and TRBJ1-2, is EPEVTQTPSHQVTQMGQEVILRCVPISNHLYFYWYRQILGQKVEFLVSFYNNEISEKSEIFDDQFSVERPDGSNFTLKIRSTKLEDSAMYFCASKPGVNSYGYTFGSGTRLTVV.

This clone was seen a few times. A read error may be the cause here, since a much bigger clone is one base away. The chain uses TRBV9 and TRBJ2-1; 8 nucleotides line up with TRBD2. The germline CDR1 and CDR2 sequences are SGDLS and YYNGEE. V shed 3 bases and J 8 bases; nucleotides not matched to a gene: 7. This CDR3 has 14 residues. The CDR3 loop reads CASSAIGRVDEQFF. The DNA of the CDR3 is TGTGCCAGCAGCGCGATCGGGAGGGTCGATGAGCAGTTCTTC. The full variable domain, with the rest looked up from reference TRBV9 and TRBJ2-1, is DSGVTQTPKHLITATGQRVTLRCSPRSGDLSVYWYQQSLDQGLQFLIQYYNGEERAKGNILERFSAQQFPDLHSELNLSSLELGDSALYFCASSAIGRVDEQFFGPGTRLTVL.

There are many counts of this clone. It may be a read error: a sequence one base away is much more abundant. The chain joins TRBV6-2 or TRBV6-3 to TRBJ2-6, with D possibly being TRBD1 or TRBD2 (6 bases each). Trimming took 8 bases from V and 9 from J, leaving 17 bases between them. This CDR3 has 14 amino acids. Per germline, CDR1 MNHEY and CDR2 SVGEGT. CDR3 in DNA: TGTGCCAGCGGTAGGGGGGTCCTTGGCAACGTCCTGACTTTC. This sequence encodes CASGRGVLGNVLTF.

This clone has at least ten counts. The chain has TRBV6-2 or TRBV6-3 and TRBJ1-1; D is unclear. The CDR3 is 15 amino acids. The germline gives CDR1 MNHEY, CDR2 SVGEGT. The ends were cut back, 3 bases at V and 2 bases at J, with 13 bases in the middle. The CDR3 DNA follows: TGTGCCAGCAGTTATATCGCCGGATATAACACTGAAGCTTTCTTT. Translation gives CASSYIAGYNTEAFF.

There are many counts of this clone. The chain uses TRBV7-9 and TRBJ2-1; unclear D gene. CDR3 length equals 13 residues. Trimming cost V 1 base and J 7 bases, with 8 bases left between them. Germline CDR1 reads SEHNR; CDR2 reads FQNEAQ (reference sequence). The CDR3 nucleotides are TGTGCCAGCAGCTTAGGACTTAAAAATGAGCAGTTCTTC. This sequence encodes CASSLGLKNEQFF. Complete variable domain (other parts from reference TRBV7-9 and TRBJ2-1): DTGVSQNPRHKITKRGQNVTFRCDPISEHNRLYWYRQTLGQGPEFLTYFQNEAQLEKSRLLSDRFSAERPKGSFSTLEIQRTEQGDSAMYLCASSLGLKNEQFFGPGTRLTVL.